Listed here is a single T cell receptor beta chain. Germline V gene data show CDR1 as MNHEY and CDR2 as SMNVEV (reference sequence). Trimming cost V 5 bases and J 5 bases, with 25 bases left between them. The length of the CDR3 is 18 residues. The data are from a study of blood T cell repertoires in COVID-19. Whole-study context: Samples of COVID-19 (acute and convalescent) were obtained from the United States, Italy and Spain. The analysed material was cDNA or gDNA that came from T cells, B-cell-depleted T cells, or PBMCs.

Profiled with immunoSEQ multiplex PCR; TCRdb holds only in-frame clones, not every one. The sample contains 300,000 to 350,000 clones, around 85% of which appear only once. Cohorts were determined from participant-reported clinical history. Donors of Cohort 3 who recovered were those that had two negative PCRs, clearance, or symptom resolution. The rearrangement uses TRBV27 and TRBJ1-5; D is possibly TRBD1 (5 bases). The material sequenced was PBMCs or T cells enriched from blood (not recorded which). This receptor was identified in a man aged 30 to 45 who had recovered from COVID-19. The CDR3 here is CASSPTSGRGPLDQPQHF. CDR3 coding DNA: TGTGCCAGCAGTCCCACCTCGGGTAGGGGTCCTTTGGATCAGCCCCAGCATTTT.